This is a list of T cell receptor beta chains from one sample in a study of PD-1 blockade in classical Hodgkin lymphoma. Clones were sequenced by immunoSEQ multiplex PCR, and TCRdb holds only the in-frame ones, with some missing. The data contain under 100,000 clones, approximately 88% of them singletons. Specimen: peripheral blood mononuclear cells (PBMCs), collected at baseline. These receptors all come from a human donor with classical Hodgkin lymphoma. Both conserved end residues are part of each CDR3. Each record gives: V gene, J gene, clone size, D gene, CDR3 protein, CDR3 DNA. A D gene is named only where the DNA matches it firmly. Clone size is not always given. Where it is, it says once, few, many or a class for expanded clones.

TRBV19	TRBJ1-5	NA	NA	CASSHREDQPQHF	TGTGCCAGTAGTCACAGGGAGGATCAGCCCCAGCATTTT
TRBV27	TRBJ2-5	NA	NA	CASSLVRDTQETQYF	TGTGCCAGCAGTCTCGTCCGGGACACCCAAGAGACCCAGTACTTC
TRBV2	TRBJ1-2	NA	NA	CASRTALGGRLYGYTF	TGTGCCAGCAGGACCGCCTTGGGGGGGCGCCTCTATGGCTACACCTTC
TRBV19	TRBJ2-5	NA	NA	CASSPALGYGQYF	TGTGCCAGTAGTCCAGCCCTTGGATACGGCCAGTACTTC
TRBV10-3	TRBJ2-3	NA	NA	CATHRDSTDTQYF	TGTGCCACCCACCGGGATAGCACAGATACGCAGTATTTT
TRBV6-1	TRBJ1-2	NA	NA	CAGSRPGGYGYTF	TGTGCCGGTTCACGCCCGGGGGGGTATGGCTACACCTTC
TRBV20-1	TRBJ2-3	NA	NA	CSADNTDTQYF	TGCAGTGCTGACAACACAGATACGCAGTATTTT
TRBV7-9	TRBJ1-4	many	NA	CASSLATSASTNEKLFF	TGTGCCAGCAGCTTAGCAACGAGTGCATCAACTAATGAAAAACTGTTTTTT
TRBV5-1	TRBJ2-2	NA	TRBD2	CASSFTGTTSTGELFF	TGCGCCAGCAGCTTCACCGGGACTACTTCGACCGGGGAGCTGTTTTTT
TRBV11-1	TRBJ1-1	NA	NA	CASSSGGPNTEAFF	TGTGCCAGCAGCTCCGGGGGGCCGAACACTGAAGCTTTCTTT
TRBV4-1	TRBJ2-7	NA	NA	CASSQVTSYEQYF	TGCGCCAGCAGCCAAGTAACCTCCTACGAGCAGTACTTC
TRBV28	TRBJ2-7	NA	NA	CASNLPGHSVEQYF	TGTGCCAGCAACCTCCCGGGACACTCTGTGGAGCAGTACTTC
TRBV29-1	TRBJ2-5	NA	TRBD1	CSVEAPDRGRETQYF	TGCAGCGTTGAGGCGCCGGACAGGGGCCGGGAGACCCAGTACTTC
TRBV28	TRBJ1-4	NA	NA	CASSFVSGRGYEKLFF	TGTGCCAGCAGTTTTGTTTCCGGACGAGGGTACGAAAAACTGTTTTTT
TRBV2	TRBJ2-7	NA	NA	CAGSETGFEQYF	TGTGCCGGCAGTGAAACCGGGTTCGAGCAGTACTTC
TRBV6-6	TRBJ2-1	NA	TRBD2	CASSSTSGKGGEQFF	TGTGCCAGCAGTTCGACTAGCGGGAAGGGTGGTGAGCAGTTCTTC
TRBV9	TRBJ2-1	NA	NA	CASENSYNEQFF	TGTGCCAGCGAAAACTCCTACAATGAGCAGTTCTTC
TRBV29-1	TRBJ1-2	NA	NA	CSVGIANTDYTF	TGCAGCGTTGGAATAGCCAATACCGACTACACCTTC
TRBV9	TRBJ2-3	NA	NA	CASSVEGRTDTQYF	TGTGCCAGCAGCGTAGAGGGGCGCACAGATACGCAGTATTTT
TRBV6-1	TRBJ1-1	many	NA	CASSEAQFTNTEAFF	TGTGCCAGCAGTGAAGCTCAGTTCACGAACACTGAAGCTTTCTTT
TRBV5-8	TRBJ2-2	NA	NA	CASSLMGTGELFF	TGTGCCAGCAGCTTGATGGGCACCGGGGAGCTGTTTTTT
TRBV5-1	TRBJ2-1	NA	NA	CASSPQLLPNNEQFF	TGCGCCAGCAGCCCCCAGCTCCTCCCCAACAATGAGCAGTTCTTC
TRBV7-2	TRBJ2-7	NA	NA	CASSLVTGYEQYF	TGTGCCAGCAGCTTAGTGACCGGCTACGAGCAGTACTTC
TRBV5-1	TRBJ2-5	NA	TRBD2	CASSPTSGTETQYF	TGCGCCAGCAGCCCGACTAGCGGGACCGAGACCCAGTACTTC
TRBV15	TRBJ2-2	NA	NA	CATSRFGTFPEGGELFF	TGTGCCACCAGCAGATTCGGTACCTTTCCCGAGGGTGGGGAGCTGTTTTTT
TRBV5-8	TRBJ1-2	NA	TRBD1	CASSRLGQGGGYTF	TGTGCCAGCAGCAGACTTGGACAGGGTGGTGGCTACACCTTC
TRBV27	TRBJ2-5	NA	NA	CASSDQGQKETQYF	TGTGCCAGCAGCGACCAAGGACAGAAAGAGACCCAGTACTTC
TRBV28	TRBJ1-1	once	NA	CASSLYGFLVGNTEAFF	TGTGCCAGCAGTTTATACGGGTTCTTAGTGGGCAACACTGAAGCTTTCTTT
TRBV28	TRBJ2-7	NA	NA	CASAGVYEQYF	TGTGCCTCGGCCGGGGTGTACGAGCAGTACTTC
TRBV2	TRBJ1-2	NA	NA	CASEEGRGRQFPANYGYTF	TGTGCCAGCGAGGAAGGGAGGGGTCGACAGTTCCCCGCTAACTATGGCTACACCTTC
TRBV5-1	TRBJ2-4	NA	NA	CASSSRGGSKNIQYF	TGCGCCAGCAGTTCTCGAGGGGGTAGCAAAAACATTCAGTACTTC
TRBV28	TRBJ2-5	NA	NA	CASSLAGRLETQYF	TGTGCCAGCAGTTTAGCGGGCCGGCTCGAGACCCAGTACTTC
TRBV4-3	TRBJ2-7	NA	TRBD2	CASSRGTSGNYEQYF	TGCGCCAGCAGCCGGGGAACTAGCGGGAACTACGAGCAGTACTTC
TRBV29-1	TRBJ2-3	NA	TRBD1	CSVGDRGVGGTDTQYF	TGCAGCGTTGGCGACAGGGGAGTGGGAGGCACAGATACGCAGTATTTT
TRBV10-3	TRBJ1-4	NA	NA	CAIGRGAEKLFF	TGTGCCATCGGTCGGGGGGCCGAAAAACTGTTTTTT
TRBV21-1	TRBJ1-1	NA	NA	CAIREGGNTEAFF	TGTGCCATCAGGGAGGGGGGAAACACTGAAGCTTTCTTT
TRBV19	TRBJ2-5	few	NA	CASSIGTITQETQYF	TGTGCCAGTAGTATTGGCACGATAACCCAAGAGACCCAGTACTTC
TRBV7-9	TRBJ2-1	NA	NA	CASSLIVNNEQFF	TGTGCCAGCAGCTTAATTGTCAACAATGAGCAGTTCTTC
TRBV6-1	TRBJ2-2	NA	NA	CASTLTGELFF	TGTGCCAGCACCCTCACCGGGGAGCTGTTTTTT
TRBV4-1	TRBJ1-5	NA	NA	CASSQVAQSSNQPQHF	TGCGCCAGCAGCCAAGTGGCACAGTCTAGCAATCAGCCCCAGCATTTT
TRBV6-5	TRBJ2-3	NA	TRBD2	CAVSSGRHTQYF	TGTGCCGTTAGTAGCGGGAGACATACGCAGTATTTT
TRBV5-4	TRBJ2-5	NA	TRBD1	CASSTGQGQETQYF	TGTGCCAGCAGCACAGGACAGGGTCAAGAGACCCAGTACTTC
TRBV18	TRBJ1-2	NA	NA	CASSGAGDTLYGYTF	TGTGCCAGCTCGGGGGCAGGGGACACTCTCTATGGCTACACCTTC
TRBV7-6	TRBJ2-6	NA	NA	CASSLVVQGGANVLTF	TGTGCCAGCAGCTTAGTTGTCCAAGGAGGGGCCAACGTCCTGACTTTC
TRBV11-2	TRBJ2-3	once	TRBD2	CASSLTLAAIDTQYF	TGTGCCAGCAGCTTAACCCTAGCGGCCATTGATACGCAGTATTTT
TRBV6-4	TRBJ2-7	NA	TRBD1	CASSDGQGGYEQYF	TGTGCCAGCAGTGACGGACAGGGGGGCTACGAGCAGTACTTC
TRBV7-2	TRBJ2-7	NA	NA	CASSLSQSTHYEQYF	TGTGCCAGCAGCTTGTCACAATCTACCCACTACGAGCAGTACTTC
TRBV28	TRBJ2-1	NA	TRBD1	CASSPGTGYNEQFF	TGTGCCAGCAGTCCTGGGACAGGGTACAATGAGCAGTTCTTC
TRBV6-1	TRBJ2-7	NA	NA	CASIRQVGYEQYF	TGTGCCAGCATTAGGCAGGTCGGCTACGAGCAGTACTTC
TRBV2	TRBJ2-5	NA	NA	CASRSMETQYF	TGTGCCAGCAGGTCGATGGAGACCCAGTACTTC
TRBV7-8	TRBJ1-6	once	TRBD1	CASSFILTGDFNSPLHF	TGTGCCAGCAGCTTTATATTGACAGGGGATTTTAATTCACCCCTCCACTTT
TRBV2	TRBJ2-1	NA	NA	CANSAAGSSYNEQFF	TGTGCCAACTCTGCCGCGGGGAGCTCCTACAATGAGCAGTTCTTC
TRBV7-3	TRBJ2-6	NA	NA	CASSLPGGAPSGGANVLTF	TGTGCCAGCAGCTTACCTGGCGGGGCACCTTCTGGGGGGGCCAACGTCCTGACTTTC
TRBV4-2	TRBJ1-5	once	TRBD1	CASRPGGLGSNQPQHF	TGTGCCAGCAGGCCAGGGGGCCTCGGAAGCAATCAGCCCCAGCATTTT
TRBV9	TRBJ2-1	NA	TRBD2	CASSPRLAGAYNEQFF	TGTGCCAGCAGCCCCCGACTAGCGGGAGCCTACAATGAGCAGTTCTTC
TRBV11-2	TRBJ2-3	once	NA	CASSWVRGTLPDTQYF	TGTGCCAGCAGTTGGGTACGGGGGACCTTACCAGATACGCAGTATTTT
TRBV19	TRBJ1-2	NA	TRBD1	CASSIAPTGAGYTF	TGTGCCAGTAGTATAGCGCCGACAGGGGCCGGCTACACCTTC
TRBV12-5	TRBJ2-5	NA	TRBD1	CASGLLTGGKETQYF	TGTGCTAGTGGTTTGCTGACAGGGGGCAAAGAGACCCAGTACTTC
TRBV6-6	TRBJ2-7	NA	NA	CASSYSIRSSYEQYF	TGTGCCAGCAGTTACTCAATCCGGAGCTCCTACGAGCAGTACTTC
TRBV5-6	TRBJ2-7	NA	NA	CASSLVGLRYEQYF	TGTGCCAGCAGCTTGGTAGGGTTAAGGTACGAGCAGTACTTC